These 19 T cell receptor beta chains came from one sample sequenced in a study of Graves' ophthalmopathy and Graves' hyperthyroidism. For repertoire sequencing, the TCR beta CDR3 regions were amplified from RNA transcripts. Second-round multiplex PCR followed a first-round RT-PCR using HTBI primers. TCRdb re-analysed the multiplex PCR reads in MiXCR, keeping a single row per CDR3 protein. The table has approximately 460,000 distinct CDR3 sequences, around 15% seen once. Material: blood. These receptors were obtained from a woman aged 30 to 39 with Graves' ophthalmopathy.

In its sample, this clonotype was seen many times. The junction differs from germline at one of its ends, possibly a read error. This chain connects TRBV19 to TRBJ1-5, with D uncertain. Per the germline V gene, CDR1 is LNHDA and CDR2 is SQIVND (reference sequence). This CDR3 is built from 13 residues. CDR3 region: CASSRRTDQPQHF. The CDR3 DNA follows: TGTGCCAGTAGTAGACGTACCGATCAACCCCAGCATTTT.

This clonotype was counted ten times or more. This chain connects TRBV11-1 to TRBJ2-4, with TRBD2 matching 11 bases. The V and J ends lost 2 bases and 6 bases, in that order; junction bases with no gene match: 6. The CDR3 consists of 16 residues. Germline V gene data show CDR1 as SGHAT and CDR2 as FQDESV (reference sequence). The CDR3 sequence is CASSLKGLAVGNIQYF. The CDR3 DNA is TGTGCCAGCAGCTTAAAGGGACTAGCGGTGGGAAACATTCAGTACTTC. Drawing the rest from reference TRBV11-1 and TRBJ2-4, the complete variable domain is EAEVAQSPRYKITEKSQAVAFWCDPISGHATLYWYRQILGQGPELLVQFQDESVVDDSQLPKDRFSAERLKGVDSTLKIQPAELGDSAMYLCASSLKGLAVGNIQYFGAGTRLSVL.

This clonotype was recorded a few times. A read error may produce the germline difference seen at one junction end. This chain joins TRBV12-3 or TRBV12-4 and TRBJ1-1; D is uncertain. The CDR3 is 12 amino acids. CDR3 sequence: CASRRVGTEACF. As DNA, the CDR3 is TGTGCCAGCAGGAGAGTAGGCACTGAAGCTTGCTTT.

This sequence joins TRBV28 and TRBJ2-2, with 12 bases identical to TRBD1. The V gene end was trimmed by 7 bases and the J gene end by 4 bases; junction bases not matched to a gene: 10. The CDR3 sequence is 17 residues long. Germline V gives CDR1 MDHEN, CDR2 SYDVKM. CDR3 bases: TGTGCCAGCACCCTCCCTGGGACAGGGGGCTTCACCGGGGAGCTGTTTTTT. As protein: CASTLPGTGGFTGELFF.

This clonotype was seen repeatedly, ten times or more. This sequence joins TRBV30 and TRBJ1-2; D may be TRBD1 (5 bases). Germline V gene data show CDR1 as GTSNPN and CDR2 as SVGIG (reference sequence). Trimming stripped 1 base from V and 2 bases from J, with 8 bases between. The length of the CDR3 is 13 residues. The CDR3 sequence: CAWSGAGNYGYTF. The DNA of the CDR3 is TGTGCCTGGAGTGGGGCAGGGAACTATGGCTACACCTTC.

This clonotype was observed a few times. V gene TRBV27 combines with J gene TRBJ2-7; 15 bases map to TRBD2. This CDR3 region has 16 residues. CDR1 is MNHEY and CDR2 is SMNVEV in the germline V gene (reference sequence). J lost 5 bases, V lost 5 bases, and 7 bases had no gene match. The CDR3 nucleotides read TGTGCCAGCAGTCCGATGGGACTAGCGGGAGGCCACGAGCAGTACTTC. It codes for CASSPMGLAGGHEQYF.

The V call is TRBV6-5, the J call TRBJ1-1; D is undetermined. Trimming took off 6 bases at V and 3 bases at J, with 17 bases between the two ends. The CDR3 consists of 15 residues. Germline-derived CDR1 and CDR2 are MNHEY and SVGAGI. The CDR3 loop reads CASRLRLLGDTEAFF. CDR3 DNA: TGTGCCAGCAGATTACGACTTCTAGGTGACACTGAAGCTTTCTTT.

This clonotype was seen at least ten times. V is TRBV7-2 and J is TRBJ2-7, with 8 bases fitting TRBD2. Looked up from germline, CDR1 is SGHTA and CDR2 is FQGNSA. The V gene end was trimmed by 5 bases and the J gene end by 4 bases; junction bases not matched to a gene: 10. The CDR3 has 15 amino acids. This CDR3 is CASSLNRVAGYEQYF. The CDR3 DNA reads as TGTGCCAGCAGCCTAAATAGGGTAGCGGGATACGAGCAGTACTTC.

This sequence joins TRBV20-1 and TRBJ1-1; TRBD1 matches at 7 bases. The V gene's germline CDR1 is DFQATT and CDR2 SNEGSKA (reference sequence). The CDR3 spans 14 residues. V was pared by 0 bases and J by 7 bases, with 8 bases of the junction left unmatched. CDR3 in amino acids: CSARDRGQIGEAFF. The CDR3 nucleotides are TGCAGTGCTAGAGATAGGGGACAGATAGGTGAAGCTTTCTTT.

This clonotype was found many times. The rearrangement links TRBV6-1 to TRBJ1-5; TRBD1 matches at 10 bases. Germline-derived CDR1 and CDR2 are MNHNS and SASEGT. The V gene end was trimmed by 6 bases and the J gene end by 1 base; junction bases not matched to a gene: 3. The CDR3 is 15 amino acids. CDR3 sequence: CASRDRGMSNQPQHF. CDR3 nucleotides: TGTGCCAGCAGGGACAGGGGGATGAGCAATCAGCCCCAGCATTTT.

This clonotype has a count of ten or more. The chain couples TRBV4-2 to TRBJ2-5, with TRBD2 identical over 10 bases. There are 17 residues in the CDR3. The germline CDR1 and CDR2 sequences are LGHNA and YNFKEQ. The V gene end was trimmed by 4 bases and the J gene end by 4 bases; junction bases not matched to a gene: 12. In nucleotides, the CDR3 is TGTGCCAGCAGCCTCAGCCCTAGCGGGAGTGATCGAGAGACCCAGTACTTC. It codes for CASSLSPSGSDRETQYF.

This clonotype was detected only a few times. This chain connects TRBV27 to TRBJ2-5; 9 bases line up with TRBD2. The CDR3 loop spans 16 amino acids. V lost 6 bases, J lost 1 base, and 9 bases stayed unmatched. Germline-derived CDR1 and CDR2 are MNHEY and SMNVEV (reference sequence). The CDR3 sequence is CASRKTSGLLQETQYF. The CDR3 nucleotides are TGTGCCAGCAGAAAGACTAGCGGACTACTCCAAGAGACCCAGTACTTC.

This sequence joins TRBV28 and TRBJ1-2; a weak D match, TRBD1 (6 bases). This CDR3 has 14 amino acids. Germline V gene data show CDR1 as MDHEN and CDR2 as SYDVKM. Trimming took 4 bases from V and 4 from J, leaving 13 bases between them. CDR3 nucleotide sequence: TGTGCCAGCAGTTCCCGGGGGGCGGTCTATGGCTACACCTTC. Protein: CASSSRGAVYGYTF.

This clonotype came up many times. The CDR3 sequence: CASSLEDVSTGELFF. CDR3 sequence (DNA): TGTGCCAGCAGCTTAGAAGACGTGAGCACCGGGGAGCTGTTTTTT. This sequence joins TRBV11-2 and TRBJ2-2; D is undetermined. Germline CDR1 SGHAT, CDR2 FQNNGV. V was clipped by 0 bases and J by 4 bases, with 9 bases between them. CDR3 length: 15 amino acids. Full variable domain (remainder filled in from reference TRBV11-2 and TRBJ2-2): EAGVAQSPRYKIIEKRQSVAFWCNPISGHATLYWYQQILGQGPKLLIQFQNNGVVDDSQLPKDRFSAERLKGVDSTLKIQPAKLEDSAVYLCASSLEDVSTGELFFGEGSRLTVL.

In this sample, this clonotype turned up many times. The chain combines TRBV30 with TRBJ1-1; D is perhaps TRBD1 (5 bases). V was clipped by 1 base and J by 6 bases, with 15 bases between them. Germline values: CDR1 GTSNPN, CDR2 SVGIG (reference sequence). The CDR3 length is 14 residues. CDR3 region: CAWSGGTQSAEAFF. Here the CDR3 DNA reads TGTGCCTGGAGTGGTGGGACTCAGAGCGCTGAAGCTTTCTTT.

This clonotype has a count of ten or more. The chain couples TRBV10-3 to TRBJ1-5, with 8 bases identical to TRBD1. J gave up 1 base and V 9 bases, and 2 bases lay outside the gene matches. The CDR3 sequence is 13 residues long. Germline lookup yields CDR1 ENHRY and CDR2 SYGVKD. The CDR3 spells CAIRTGSNQPQHF. CDR3 sequence (DNA): TGTGCCATTCGGACAGGGAGCAATCAGCCCCAGCATTTT.

This clonotype was found many times. CDR3 loop: CASSEAYGASYEQYF. The CDR3 DNA reads as TGTGCCAGCAGTGAAGCGTATGGAGCTTCCTACGAGCAGTACTTC. This chain joins TRBV6-1 and TRBJ2-7; the D is unclear. Trimming shortened V by 0 bases and J by 1 base, and 10 bases separated the two germline ends. There are 15 residues in the CDR3. CDR1 and CDR2 (germline): MNHNS, SASEGT.

This clonotype was found a few times. A read error may explain this, as a much larger clone is one base away. The J gene is TRBJ2-7, the V gene TRBV28; TRBD1 matches at 7 bases. This CDR3 is built from 14 residues. V lost 3 bases and J lost 4; bases outside the gene matches: 6. Germline V lookup: CDR1 MDHEN, CDR2 SYDVKM. The CDR3 coding sequence is TGTGCCAGCAGTTTCCGACAGGGCAGGTACGAGCAGTACGTC. Encoded protein: CASSFRQGRYEQYV.

The chain recombines TRBV12-3 or TRBV12-4 with TRBJ2-7; 7 bases are shared with TRBD2. V shed 5 bases and J 7 bases; nucleotides not matched to a gene: 2. The CDR3 length is 11 residues. The CDR3 region is CASSISGEQYF. The DNA of the CDR3 is TGTGCCAGCAGTATTAGCGGGGAGCAGTACTTC.